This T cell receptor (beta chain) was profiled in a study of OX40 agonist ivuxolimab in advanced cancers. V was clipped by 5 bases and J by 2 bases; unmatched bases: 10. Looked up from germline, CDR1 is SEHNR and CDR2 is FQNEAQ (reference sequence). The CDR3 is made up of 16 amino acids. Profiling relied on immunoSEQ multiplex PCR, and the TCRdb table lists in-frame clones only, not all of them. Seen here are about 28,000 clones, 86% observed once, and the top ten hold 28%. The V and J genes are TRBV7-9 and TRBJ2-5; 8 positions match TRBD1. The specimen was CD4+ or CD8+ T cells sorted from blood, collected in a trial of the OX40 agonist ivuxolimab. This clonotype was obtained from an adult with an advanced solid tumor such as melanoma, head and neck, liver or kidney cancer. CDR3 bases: TGTGCCAGCAGCCCCCGGACAGGGTGGGCACAAGAGACCCAGTACTTC. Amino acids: CASSPRTGWAQETQYF.